What follows are 15 T cell receptor beta chains derived from one specimen sequenced in a study of T cells in Graves' hyperthyroidism and ophthalmopathy. RNA transcripts were the template for amplifying TCR beta CDR3 regions. With the HTBI primer set, the TCR CDR3 went through a first round of RT-PCR. TCRdb re-derived calls from the multiplex PCR reads in MiXCR, one entry per CDR3 protein. The table lists under 650,000 distinct CDR3 sequences, around 16% of them singletons. The sequencing input was blood. The receptors stem from a woman in her thirties with Graves' hyperthyroidism.

The V and J genes are TRBV11-2 and TRBJ2-2; D might be TRBD1 (5 bases). Germline V gene lookup returns CDR1 SGHAT and CDR2 FQNNGV. The CDR3 has 15 residues. The V and J ends lost 5 bases and 6 bases respectively, with 16 bases between them. The CDR3 region has the DNA TGTGCCAGCAGCAAACTCAGGGTAATCGCCGGGGAGCTGTTTTTT. Translating gives CASSKLRVIAGELFF.

This clonotype was detected a few times. This chain links TRBV29-1 with TRBJ1-2; D is perhaps TRBD1 (5 bases). This CDR3 is built from 13 residues. Germline-derived CDR1 and CDR2 are SQVTM and ANQGSEA. The V end was cut by 4 bases, the J end by 4 bases, with 13 bases between. In DNA, the CDR3 is TGCAGCGTTGTGGTAGGGGAATCCTATGGCTACACCTTC. This gives the protein CSVVVGESYGYTF.

In its sample, this clonotype was seen many times. The genes are TRBV6-1 and TRBJ2-2; TRBD2 matches at 8 bases. CDR3 length equals 14 residues. The junction had 6 bases not matched to a gene; V was cut back by 7 bases and J by 5 bases. Germline assignment: CDR1 MNHNS and CDR2 SASEGT. CDR3 nucleotides: TGTGCCAGCACCCGTGCTAGCGGGACCGGGGAGCTGTTTTTT. It yields the protein CASTRASGTGELFF.

This clonotype has only one observation. This chain joins TRBV5-5 and TRBJ1-2; D is unclear. CDR3 length: 17 residues. CDR1 and CDR2 (germline): SGHKS, YYEKEE (reference sequence). The V end was cut by 4 bases, the J end by 0 bases, with 19 bases between. Here the CDR3 DNA reads TGTGCCAGCAGCCCACGCCTGGGGTTTTTCCCTAACTATGGCTACACCTTC. This sequence encodes CASSPRLGFFPNYGYTF.

In this sample, this clonotype turned up many times. The chain joins TRBV20-1 to TRBJ1-1; possible D gene TRBD1, 5 bases. Germline values: CDR1 DFQATT, CDR2 SNEGSKA (reference sequence). There are 12 residues in the CDR3. Between the trimmed V and J ends, which lost 6 bases and 1 base, there was a span of 9 bases. CDR3 DNA: TGCAGTGCACGTAGGGGGAACACTGAAGCTTTCTTT. It specifies CSARRGNTEAFF.

The chain recombines TRBV29-1 with TRBJ1-2, with a tentative D call TRBD1 (5 bases). Germline V gene lookup returns CDR1 SQVTM and CDR2 ANQGSEA. The CDR3 is made up of 15 amino acids. The V gene lost 0 bases and the J gene lost 2 bases, with 13 bases spanning the gap. The CDR3 DNA sequence: TGCAGCGTTGAAGACCGGACGGGGCCCAACTATGGCTACACCTTC. Protein sequence: CSVEDRTGPNYGYTF. The full variable domain, with the rest looked up from reference TRBV29-1 and TRBJ1-2, is SAVISQKPSRDICQRGTSLTIQCQVDSQVTMMFWYRQQPGQSLTLIATANQGSEATYESGFVIDKFPISRPNLTFSTLTVSNMSPEDSSIYLCSVEDRTGPNYGYTFGSGTRLTVV.

CDR3 in DNA: TGTGCCACCAGTGATGTACCAGCGGGAGACTGGGAGACCCAGTACTTC. This translates into CATSDVPAGDWETQYF. The gene calls are TRBV24-1 and TRBJ2-5; 8 bases line up with TRBD2. CDR1 is KGHDR and CDR2 is SFDVKD in the germline V gene. The V segment lost 3 bases and the J segment 5 bases; nucleotides outside the gene matches: 10. The CDR3 sequence is 16 residues long.

The J gene is TRBJ1-2, the V gene TRBV4-1, with D hard to call. CDR1 MGHRA and CDR2 YSYEKL come from the germline V gene. Trimming shortened V by 4 bases and J by 2 bases, and 14 bases separated the two germline ends. The CDR3 sequence is 15 residues long. As DNA, the CDR3 is TGCGCCAGCAGCCCCGGTCGTCGGAGCAACTATGGCTACACCTTC. Translated, it gives CASSPGRRSNYGYTF.

This clonotype was picked up many times. The chain uses TRBV5-5 and TRBJ2-5, with a tentative D call TRBD2 (7 bases). The V end lost 4 bases, the J end lost 5 bases, and 15 bases lay between the germline ends. This CDR3 has 14 amino acids. Germline CDR1 is SGHKS and CDR2 is YYEKEE (reference sequence). The CDR3 nucleotides read TGTGCCAGCAGCGCCGCGGGGGCAGGGGAGACCCAGTACTTC. The encoded protein is CASSAAGAGETQYF.

This clonotype was seen a handful of times. V usage is TRBV27 and J usage is TRBJ2-7; TRBD1 or TRBD2 may be the D gene (7 bases each). The germline V gene encodes CDR1 MNHEY and CDR2 SMNVEV (reference sequence). V gave up 3 bases and J gave up 4 bases, with 13 bases separating them. The CDR3 runs 14 residues. The CDR3 protein is CASSFQGGTYEQYF. As DNA, the CDR3 is TGTGCCAGCAGTTTTCAGGGGGGGACTTACGAGCAGTACTTC.

This clonotype appeared many times. The chain uses TRBV4-3 and TRBJ1-1; possible D gene TRBD1, 6 bases. CDR3 size: 14 residues. Germline loops: CDR1 LGHNA, CDR2 YSLEER. Trimming cost V 0 bases and J 7 bases, with 12 bases left between them. The CDR3 DNA reads TGCGCCAGCAGCCAAGATCTTCAGGACAGTGAAGCTTTCTTT. Amino acid sequence: CASSQDLQDSEAFF.

This clonotype was seen ten or more times. The chain employs TRBV6-1 and TRBJ1-1; D unclear. The V gene lost 5 bases and the J gene lost 0 bases, with 10 bases spanning the gap. The CDR3 totals 14 residues. The germline V gene has CDR1 MNHNS and CDR2 SASEGT. CDR3: CASSQQPLNTEAFF. DNA of the CDR3: TGTGCCAGCAGTCAACAACCCCTGAACACTGAAGCTTTCTTT.

In this sample, this clonotype turned up a few times. The CDR3 region is CSAMDGGNEQYF. The CDR3, as DNA: TGCAGTGCTATGGACGGAGGCAACGAGCAGTACTTC. J is TRBJ2-7 and V is TRBV20-1; perhaps TRBD2 as D (5 bases). The germline CDR1 and CDR2 sequences are DFQATT and SNEGSKA (reference sequence). The ends were cut back, 4 bases at V and 5 bases at J, with 12 bases in the middle. This CDR3 region has 12 residues.

The V gene is TRBV20-1, the J gene TRBJ1-6, with 8 bases aligning to TRBD1. Germline lookup yields CDR1 DFQATT and CDR2 SNEGSKA (reference sequence). CDR3 length equals 17 residues. After removal of 0 bases from V and 6 bases from J, the junction contained 10 bases not matched to a gene. CDR3 sequence (DNA): TGCAGTGCTAGAGATAGCAACACAGGGGGGCTTAATTCACCCCTCCACTTT. Its translation: CSARDSNTGGLNSPLHF.

V is TRBV28 and J is TRBJ2-4, with D possibly matching TRBD1 (6 bases). The CDR3 extends over 17 amino acids. Germline loops: CDR1 MDHEN, CDR2 SYDVKM. V dropped 4 bases and J dropped 0 bases, with 16 bases sitting between them. CDR3 protein: CASSSRTEPLAKNIQYF. CDR3 coding DNA: TGTGCCAGCAGTTCCAGGACAGAACCTCTAGCCAAAAACATTCAGTACTTC.